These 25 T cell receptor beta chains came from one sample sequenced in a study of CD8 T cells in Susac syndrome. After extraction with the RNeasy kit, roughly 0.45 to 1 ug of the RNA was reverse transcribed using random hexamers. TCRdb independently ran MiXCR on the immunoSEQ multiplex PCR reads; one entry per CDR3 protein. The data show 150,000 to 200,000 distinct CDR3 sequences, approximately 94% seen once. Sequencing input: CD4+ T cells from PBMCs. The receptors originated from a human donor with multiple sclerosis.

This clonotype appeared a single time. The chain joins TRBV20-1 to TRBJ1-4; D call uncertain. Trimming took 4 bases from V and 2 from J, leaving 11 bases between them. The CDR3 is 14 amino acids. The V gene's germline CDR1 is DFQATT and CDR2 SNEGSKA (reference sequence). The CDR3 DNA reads TGCAGTGCTAATGACATGGCGACTAATGAAAAACTGTTTTTT. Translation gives CSANDMATNEKLFF.

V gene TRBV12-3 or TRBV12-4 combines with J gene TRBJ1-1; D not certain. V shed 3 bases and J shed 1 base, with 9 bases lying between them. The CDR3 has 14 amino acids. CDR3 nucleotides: TGTGCCAGCAGTTTTCGGGAAGCGAACACTGAAGCTTTCTTT. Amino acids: CASSFREANTEAFF.

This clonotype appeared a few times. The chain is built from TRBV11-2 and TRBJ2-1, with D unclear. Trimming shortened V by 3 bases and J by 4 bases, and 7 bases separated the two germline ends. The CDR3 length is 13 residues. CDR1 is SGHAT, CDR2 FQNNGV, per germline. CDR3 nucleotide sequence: TGTGCCAGCAGCTTCGGAAGGTACAATGAGCAGTTCTTC. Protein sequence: CASSFGRYNEQFF.

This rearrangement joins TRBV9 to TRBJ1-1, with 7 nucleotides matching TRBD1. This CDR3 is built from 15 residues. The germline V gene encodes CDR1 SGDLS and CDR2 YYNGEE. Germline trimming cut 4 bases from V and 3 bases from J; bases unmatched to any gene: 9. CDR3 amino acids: CASSQTTGRHTEAFF. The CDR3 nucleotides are TGTGCCAGCAGCCAAACGACAGGGCGACACACTGAAGCTTTCTTT.

Written as DNA, the CDR3 is TGCGCCAGCAGCCAAGCCGCCGCATGGATGGCTAACTATGGCTACACCTTC. Encoded protein: CASSQAAAWMANYGYTF. J is TRBJ1-2 and V is TRBV4-3, with D uncertain. The CDR3 totals 17 residues. Germline V gives CDR1 LGHNA, CDR2 YSLEER. Trimming left V 1 base short and J 0 bases short, with 15 bases between.

In nucleotides, the CDR3 is TGTGCCAGCAGTCGGGACCGGAGGAGCAATCAGCCCCAGCATTTT. It yields the protein CASSRDRRSNQPQHF. This sequence joins TRBV5-8 and TRBJ1-5; a possible D gene is TRBD1 (5 bases). V dropped 5 bases and J dropped 1 base, with 13 bases sitting between them. Germline CDR1 and CDR2: SGHTS and YDEGEE. There are 15 residues in the CDR3.

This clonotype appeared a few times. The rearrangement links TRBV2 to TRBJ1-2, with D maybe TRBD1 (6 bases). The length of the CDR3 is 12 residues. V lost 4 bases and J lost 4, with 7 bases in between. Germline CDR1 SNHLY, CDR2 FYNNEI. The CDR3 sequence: CASSVGGYGYTF. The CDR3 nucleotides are TGTGCCAGCAGTGTAGGGGGCTATGGCTACACCTTC.

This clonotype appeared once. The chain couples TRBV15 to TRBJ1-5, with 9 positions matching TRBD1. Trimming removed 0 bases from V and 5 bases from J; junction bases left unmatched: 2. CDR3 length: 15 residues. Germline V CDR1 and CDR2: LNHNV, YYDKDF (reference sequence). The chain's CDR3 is CATSREQGAYQPQHF. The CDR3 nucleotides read TGTGCCACCAGCAGAGAACAGGGGGCTTATCAGCCCCAGCATTTT.

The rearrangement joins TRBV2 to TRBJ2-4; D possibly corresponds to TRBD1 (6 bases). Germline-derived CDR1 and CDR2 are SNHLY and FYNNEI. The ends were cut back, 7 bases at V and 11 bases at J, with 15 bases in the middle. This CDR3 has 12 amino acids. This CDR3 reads CASTKTGMVQYF. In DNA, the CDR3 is TGTGCCAGCACTAAAACAGGGATGGTTCAGTACTTC.

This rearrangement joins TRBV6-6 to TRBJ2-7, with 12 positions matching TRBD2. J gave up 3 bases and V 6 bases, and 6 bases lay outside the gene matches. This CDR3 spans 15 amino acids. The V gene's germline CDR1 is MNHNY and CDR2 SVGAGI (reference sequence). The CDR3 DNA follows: TGTGCCAGCAGCCCGACTAGCGGGGGTTTCTACGAGCAGTACTTC. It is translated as CASSPTSGGFYEQYF.

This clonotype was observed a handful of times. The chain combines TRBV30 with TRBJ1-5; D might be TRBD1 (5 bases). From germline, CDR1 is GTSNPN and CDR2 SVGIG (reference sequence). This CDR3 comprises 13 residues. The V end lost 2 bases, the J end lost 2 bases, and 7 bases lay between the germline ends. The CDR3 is CAWSPRGNQPQHF. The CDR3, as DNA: TGTGCCTGGAGTCCCAGGGGCAATCAGCCCCAGCATTTT.

CDR3 sequence (DNA): TGTGCCAGCTCACCACGCGGCCAAAGCGGCAATCAGCCCCAGCATTTT. Residues: CASSPRGQSGNQPQHF. The chain recombines TRBV18 with TRBJ1-5; the D is unclear. This CDR3 has 16 residues. V was cut by 1 base and J by 2 bases, with 12 bases left in between. Germline V gives CDR1 KGHSH, CDR2 LQKENI.

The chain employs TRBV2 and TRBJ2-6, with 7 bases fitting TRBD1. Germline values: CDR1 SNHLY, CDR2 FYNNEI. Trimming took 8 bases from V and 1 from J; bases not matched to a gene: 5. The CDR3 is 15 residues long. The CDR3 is CASRTGASGANVLTF. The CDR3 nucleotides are TGTGCCAGCCGGACAGGCGCTTCTGGGGCCAACGTCCTGACTTTC.

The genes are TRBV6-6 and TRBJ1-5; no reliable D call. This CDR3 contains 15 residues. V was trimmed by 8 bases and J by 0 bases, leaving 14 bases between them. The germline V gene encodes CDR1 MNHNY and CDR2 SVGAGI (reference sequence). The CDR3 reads CASAVGHNSNQPQHF. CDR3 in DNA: TGTGCCAGCGCCGTGGGCCATAATAGCAATCAGCCCCAGCATTTT.

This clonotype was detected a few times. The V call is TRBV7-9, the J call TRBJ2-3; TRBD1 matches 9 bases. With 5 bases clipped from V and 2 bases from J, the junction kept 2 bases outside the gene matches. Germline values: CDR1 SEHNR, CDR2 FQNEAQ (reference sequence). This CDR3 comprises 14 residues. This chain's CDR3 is CASSRDRVTDTQYF. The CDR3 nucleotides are TGTGCCAGCAGCCGGGACAGGGTCACAGATACGCAGTATTTT.

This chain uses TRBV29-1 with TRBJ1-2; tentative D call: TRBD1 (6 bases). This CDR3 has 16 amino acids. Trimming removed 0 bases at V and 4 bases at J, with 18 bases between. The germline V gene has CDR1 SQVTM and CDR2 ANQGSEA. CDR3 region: CSVEDFTGNLGYGYTF. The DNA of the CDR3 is TGCAGCGTTGAAGATTTTACAGGGAATCTAGGCTATGGCTACACCTTC.

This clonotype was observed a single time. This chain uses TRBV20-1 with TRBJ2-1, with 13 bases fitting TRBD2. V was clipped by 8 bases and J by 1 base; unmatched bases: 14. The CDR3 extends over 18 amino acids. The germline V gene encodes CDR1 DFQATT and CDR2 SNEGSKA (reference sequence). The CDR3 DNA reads TGCAGTCTCCGCAAGAGGACTAGCGGGGGTGCATCCTACAATGAGCAGTTCTTC. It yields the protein CSLRKRTSGGASYNEQFF.

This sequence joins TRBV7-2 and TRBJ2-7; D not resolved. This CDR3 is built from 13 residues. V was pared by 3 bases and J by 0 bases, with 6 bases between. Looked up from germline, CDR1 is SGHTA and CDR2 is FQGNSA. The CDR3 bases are TGTGCCAGCAGCTTCGCCAACTCCTACGAGCAGTACTTC. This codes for CASSFANSYEQYF. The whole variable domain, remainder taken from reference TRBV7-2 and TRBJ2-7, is GAGVSQSPSNKVTEKGKDVELRCDPISGHTALYWYRQSLGQGLEFLIYFQGNSAPDKSGLPSDRFSAERTGGSVSTLTIQRTQQEDSAVYLCASSFANSYEQYFGPGTRLTVT.

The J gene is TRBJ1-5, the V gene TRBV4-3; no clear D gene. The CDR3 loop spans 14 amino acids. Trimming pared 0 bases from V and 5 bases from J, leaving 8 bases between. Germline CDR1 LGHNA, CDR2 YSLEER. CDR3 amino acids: CASSQEGSYQPQHF. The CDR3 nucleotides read TGCGCCAGCAGCCAAGAGGGGTCATATCAGCCCCAGCATTTT.

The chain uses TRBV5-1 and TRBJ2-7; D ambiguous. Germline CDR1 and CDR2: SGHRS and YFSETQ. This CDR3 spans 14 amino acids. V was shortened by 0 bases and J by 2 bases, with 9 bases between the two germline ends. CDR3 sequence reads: CASSLGSVPYEQYF. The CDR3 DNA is TGCGCCAGCAGCTTGGGCTCAGTTCCCTACGAGCAGTACTTC. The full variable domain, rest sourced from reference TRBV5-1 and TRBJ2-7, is KAGVTQTPRYLIKTRGQQVTLSCSPISGHRSVSWYQQTPGQGLQFLFEYFSETQRNKGNFPGRFSGRQFSNSRSEMNVSTLELGDSALYLCASSLGSVPYEQYFGPGTRLTVT.

For the CDR3, the DNA is TGCAGCGTATCAAGACAGGGCGGGACGTCCGAGCAGTACTTC. Residues: CSVSRQGGTSEQYF. J is TRBJ2-7 and V is TRBV29-1; maybe TRBD1 (7 bases). Germline loops: CDR1 SQVTM, CDR2 ANQGSEA. This CDR3 spans 14 amino acids. Trimming took 6 bases from V and 6 from J, leaving 21 bases between them.

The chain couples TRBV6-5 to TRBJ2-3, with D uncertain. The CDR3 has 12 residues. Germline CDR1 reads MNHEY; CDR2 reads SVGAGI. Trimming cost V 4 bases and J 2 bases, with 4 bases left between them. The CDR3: CASSSYTDTQYF. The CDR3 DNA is TGTGCCAGCAGTTCCTACACAGATACGCAGTATTTT.

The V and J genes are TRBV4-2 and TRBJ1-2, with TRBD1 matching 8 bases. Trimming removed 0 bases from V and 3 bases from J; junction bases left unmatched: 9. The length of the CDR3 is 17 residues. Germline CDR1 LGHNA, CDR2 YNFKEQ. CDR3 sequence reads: CASSQDISDRVYYGYTF. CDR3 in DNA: TGTGCCAGCAGCCAAGATATATCGGACAGGGTGTACTATGGCTACACCTTC.

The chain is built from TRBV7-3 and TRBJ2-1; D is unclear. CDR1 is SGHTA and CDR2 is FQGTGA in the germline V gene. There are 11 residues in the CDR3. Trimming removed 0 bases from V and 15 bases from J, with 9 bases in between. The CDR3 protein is CASSLTEVGFF. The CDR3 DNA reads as TGTGCCAGCAGCTTAACCGAGGTAGGGTTCTTC.

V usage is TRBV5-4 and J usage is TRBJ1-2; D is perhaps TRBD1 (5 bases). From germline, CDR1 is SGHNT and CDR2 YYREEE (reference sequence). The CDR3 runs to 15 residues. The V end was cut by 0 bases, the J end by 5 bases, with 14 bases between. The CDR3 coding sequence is TGTGCCAGCAGCTTGGTGGGGGTGGCGGGTTATGGCTACACCTTC. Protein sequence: CASSLVGVAGYGYTF.